The following is a T cell receptor beta chain sequence with its context. The antigen is unknown. CVID subjects were neither ill nor on immunomodulatory or immunosuppressive medication at sampling. Each donor provided roughly 5 to 8 ml of heparinized whole blood. The method was immunoSEQ multiplex PCR; TCRdb's version includes in-frame clones alone and lacks a portion of them. Observed in the sample are around 13,000 clones, none of them singletons. This sample is drawn from a study of T cell clonality in common variable immunodeficiency. Regarding the study as a whole: Reportedly, TCR beta sequences from common variable immunodeficiency showed fewer deletions and N-nucleotide insertions. CVID subjects showed higher TCRbeta clonality than healthy controls. The cause of increased CVID clonality remains unclear without subpopulation sequencing.

Sequenced input: peripheral blood mononuclear cells. This clonotype was obtained from a human donor with common variable immunodeficiency.

The CDR3 protein is CASTPGQGKGYEQYF. CDR3 DNA (partial): TGTGCCAGCACCCCAGGACAGGGTAAAGGGTACGAG. The chain combines TRBV6-2 or TRBV6-3 with TRBJ2-7; 8 nucleotides line up with TRBD1. The read falls 3 residues short of the CDR3 end, and the missing part is taken from the germline J gene. Germline assignment: CDR1 MNHEY and CDR2 SVGEGT. The J segment lost 4 bases and the V segment lost 7 bases, leaving 12 bases of the junction unmatched. The CDR3 is 15 amino acids.